This T cell receptor (beta chain) was captured by sequencing in a study of blood T cells in healthy people across ages. Primed by a sample-barcoded 5' primer and a J-beta primer mix, a second PCR proceeded for 7 to 11 cycles. A template-switch adaptor with 12 random nucleotides tagged each cDNA molecule. Using its own MiXCR run on the 5' RACE reads, TCRdb lists one record per CDR3 protein. The table shows a few hundred thousand distinct CDR3 sequences, with roughly half occurring only once. Those donating, healthy Caucasian individuals from Russia, were aged 6 to 90. Each sample yielded at least 6 million isolated PBMCs. Samples each yielded at least 5.5 micrograms of total RNA. CDR3 length: 12 residues. Trimming removed 3 bases at V and 10 bases at J, with 13 bases between. In germline, CDR1 is DFQATT, CDR2 SNEGSKA (reference sequence).

Sequenced sample: blood. This clonotype originated in a man aged 55 to 70 in good health. The chain is built from TRBV20-1 and TRBJ2-4; D is undetermined. CDR3 sequence: CSASRPQEIQYF. The CDR3 DNA reads as TGCAGTGCTAGTCGACCCCAAGAGATTCAGTACTTC.